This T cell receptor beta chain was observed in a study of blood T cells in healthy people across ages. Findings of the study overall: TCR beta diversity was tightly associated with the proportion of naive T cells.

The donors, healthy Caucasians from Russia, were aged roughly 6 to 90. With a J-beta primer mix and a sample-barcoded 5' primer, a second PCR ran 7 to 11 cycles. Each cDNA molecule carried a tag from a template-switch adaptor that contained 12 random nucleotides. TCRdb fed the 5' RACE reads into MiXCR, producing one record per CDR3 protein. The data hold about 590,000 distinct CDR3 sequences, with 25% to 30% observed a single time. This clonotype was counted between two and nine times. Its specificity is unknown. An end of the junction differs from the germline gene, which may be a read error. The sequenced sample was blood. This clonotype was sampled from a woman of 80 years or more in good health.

CDR3 residues: CASGLESGGTETQYF. The CDR3, as DNA: TGTGCCAGCGGCTTAGAGAGCGGGGGGACGGAGACCCAGTACTTC. The chain joins TRBV13 to TRBJ2-5; 9 bases align to TRBD2. Germline V CDR1 and CDR2: PRHDT, FYEKMQ (reference sequence). This CDR3 has 15 amino acids. Based on the CDR3 plus reference TRBV13 and TRBJ2-5, the full variable domain is AAGVIQSPRHLIKEKRETATLKCYPIPRHDTVYWYQQGPGQDPQFLISFYEKMQSDKGSIPDRFSAQQFSDYHSELNMSSLELGDSALYFCASGLESGGTETQYFGPGTRLLVL.